This T cell receptor (beta chain) was sequenced during a study of cytomegalovirus exposure and HLA in healthy donors. Turning to the study itself: Earlier work reported around 110 million unique TCR beta sequences from some 180 million T cells. Study results and caveats: A cluster of highly shared sequence variants was likely a sequencing artifact. Clonal expansion was found to be greater in HLA-associated TCR beta chains than in equally common others in a later analysis. A missense DCLRE1C variant was associated with V- and J-gene trimming of TCR beta chains in a later analysis, and an independent cohort replicated the association.

This clone was counted a single time. Its antigen is not identified. PCR used 60 Vbeta primers and 13 Jbeta primers. Assay used: immunoSEQ multiplex PCR; TCRdb lists only in-frame clones, some missing. The sample has some 160,000 clones; 65% to 75% are singletons. Sequenced: PBMCs. The receptor's source is a man in his 60s in good health and CMV-seronegative.

The CDR3 is CASSAFRAGKNTEAFF. In DNA, the CDR3 is TGTGCCAGCAGCGCTTTTAGGGCAGGGAAGAACACTGAAGCTTTCTTT. The gene calls are TRBV25-1 and TRBJ1-1, with D possibly being TRBD1 (5 bases). From germline, CDR1 is MGHDK and CDR2 SYGVNS. V lost 6 bases, J lost 1 base, and 18 bases lay in between. The CDR3 extends over 16 amino acids.